This T cell receptor (beta chain) was retrieved from a study of blood T cell repertoires in COVID-19. About the study: In each case, the material was cDNA or gDNA derived from T cells, B-cell-depleted T cells, or PBMCs.

Original handling: Researchers report that nucleated cell counts were estimated from reference gene primer amplification. Profiled with immunoSEQ multiplex PCR; TCRdb holds only in-frame clones, not every one. The V and J calls and clone size are taken from that table; D and trimming were inferred from the DNA. The repertoire consists of about 250,000 clones, with around 86% occurring once and the leading ten covering 5% to 6%. Followed longitudinally, the Seattle patients had been enrolled during active infection. The CDR3 is 14 residues long. Germline assignment: CDR1 SGHTA and CDR2 FQGNSA. Trimming took off 3 bases at V and 0 bases at J, with 8 bases between the two ends.

This chain joins TRBV7-2 and TRBJ1-1; TRBD1 is a possible D gene (5 bases). Input material: peripheral blood. This TCR came from a woman aged 80 or over with COVID-19, enrolled during active disease. CDR3 DNA sequence: TGTGCCAGCAGCTTCCAGGGCATGAACACTGAAGCTTTCTTT. Its translation: CASSFQGMNTEAFF.